A single sample is the source of the 22 T cell receptor beta chains below, sequenced in a study of identical twins. A single record per CDR3 protein comes from TCRdb applying MiXCR to the 5' RACE reads. The sample lists around 1.7 million distinct CDR3 sequences, around 33% occurring once. Sequencing used cord blood. These receptors came from a newborn girl in good health.

The chain joins TRBV3-1 to TRBJ2-3; D unresolved. Germline V gives CDR1 LGHDT, CDR2 YNNKEL (reference sequence). The CDR3 loop spans 15 amino acids. V lost 0 bases and J 0 bases, leaving 7 bases between the germline ends. The CDR3: CASSQDPRSTDTQYF. CDR3 sequence (DNA): TGTGCCAGCAGCCAAGATCCTAGGAGCACAGATACGCAGTATTTT.

The V and J genes are TRBV5-1 and TRBJ1-6; 8 bases fit TRBD1. Germline CDR1 reads SGHRS; CDR2 reads YFSETQ. V lost 4 bases to trimming and J lost 6 bases; unmatched junction nucleotides: 6. The CDR3 is 15 amino acids. The CDR3 DNA reads as TGCGCCAGCAGCATGACAGGGGCGAGTAATTCACCCCTCCACTTT. This gives the protein CASSMTGASNSPLHF. The whole variable domain, remainder taken from reference TRBV5-1 and TRBJ1-6, is KAGVTQTPRYLIKTRGQQVTLSCSPISGHRSVSWYQQTPGQGLQFLFEYFSETQRNKGNFPGRFSGRQFSNSRSEMNVSTLELGDSALYLCASSMTGASNSPLHFGNGTRLTVT.

The gene calls are TRBV14 and TRBJ1-2; 10 bases fit TRBD1. Germline CDR1 is SGHDN and CDR2 is FVKESK. With 1 base clipped from V and 0 bases from J, the junction kept 8 bases outside the gene matches. This CDR3 spans 18 amino acids. This CDR3 is CASSQAWDRGGPNYGYTF. DNA for the CDR3: TGTGCCAGCAGCCAAGCTTGGGACAGGGGAGGACCTAACTATGGCTACACCTTC.

This clonotype was counted ten times or more. This chain uses TRBV12-3 or TRBV12-4 with TRBJ2-4, with TRBD2 matching over 10 bases. After removal of 3 bases from V and 1 base from J, the junction contained 0 bases not matched to a gene. The CDR3 runs 15 residues. The DNA of the CDR3 is TGTGCCAGCAGTTTTAGCGGGGGGGCCAAAAACATTCAGTACTTC. This sequence encodes CASSFSGGAKNIQYF.

Written as DNA, the CDR3 is TGTGCCTGGAGTGTCCCCTACTTAGGGGAAGGGTACGAGCAGTACTTC. Its translation: CAWSVPYLGEGYEQYF. The V call is TRBV30, the J call TRBJ2-5, with D tentatively TRBD1 (5 bases). The assigned J gene may be wrong: the sequence end matches TRBJ2-7 better. This CDR3 spans 16 amino acids. The germline V gene encodes CDR1 GTSNPN and CDR2 SVGIG (reference sequence).

The chain is built from TRBV5-1 and TRBJ2-1, with 7 bases aligning to TRBD2. The CDR3 runs 16 residues. The V and J ends lost 3 bases and 1 base, in that order; junction bases with no gene match: 7. Germline CDR1 SGHRS, CDR2 YFSETQ. The DNA for the CDR3 is TGCGCCAGCAGCTCCCCTACCGGGAGGTCCTACAATGAGCAGTTCTTC. This codes for CASSSPTGRSYNEQFF.

This clonotype was detected only a few times. This chain links TRBV3-1 with TRBJ1-2; D perhaps matches TRBD1 (5 bases). Germline assignment: CDR1 LGHDT and CDR2 YNNKEL (reference sequence). V gave up 3 bases and J gave up 8 bases, with 10 bases separating them. This CDR3 is built from 12 residues. CDR3 nucleotides: TGTGCCAGCAGCCAGGGGGAGGTCGGCTACACCTTC. Amino acid sequence: CASSQGEVGYTF.

This clonotype showed up just a few times. The rearrangement links TRBV5-5 to TRBJ2-7, with 9 bases aligning to TRBD1. The V gene's germline CDR1 is SGHKS and CDR2 YYEKEE (reference sequence). J was trimmed by 4 bases and V by 4 bases; bases with no gene match: 12. The CDR3 covers 16 residues. Here the CDR3 reads CASSIRQGVKAYEQYF. CDR3 DNA sequence: TGTGCCAGCAGCATAAGACAGGGGGTTAAAGCTTACGAGCAGTACTTC.

The V call is TRBV25-1, the J call TRBJ2-3; 7 bases are a match to TRBD1. The CDR3 is 13 amino acids. Losses at the gene ends were 4 bases for V and 9 bases for J; bases not matched to a gene: 7. Germline V gives CDR1 MGHDK, CDR2 SYGVNS. The CDR3 sequence: CASSAATGTTQYF. The CDR3 bases are TGTGCCAGCAGTGCCGCGACAGGGACAACGCAGTATTTT.

This clonotype was seen a few times. This chain links TRBV24-1 with TRBJ2-3; 16 bases are a match to TRBD2. Trimming at V came to 4 bases and at J to 8 bases, leaving 5 bases not matched to a gene. The CDR3 totals 16 residues. The germline CDR1 and CDR2 sequences are KGHDR and SFDVKD. This CDR3 is CATSDPGLAGGTTQYF. For the CDR3, the DNA is TGTGCCACCAGTGACCCGGGACTAGCGGGAGGGACTACGCAGTATTTT.

The chain couples TRBV12-3 or TRBV12-4 to TRBJ2-3, with D perhaps being TRBD1 or TRBD2 (5 bases each). Trimming removed 5 bases from V and 4 bases from J, with 16 bases in between. This CDR3 has 15 residues. The CDR3 reads CASSPQGGWSDTQYF. In nucleotides, the CDR3 is TGTGCCAGCAGTCCGCAGGGCGGGTGGTCAGATACGCAGTATTTT.

This clonotype was counted only a few times. This chain joins TRBV5-1 and TRBJ1-1, with D tentatively TRBD1 (5 bases). The germline V gene has CDR1 SGHRS and CDR2 YFSETQ. Trimming took 0 bases from V and 1 from J, leaving 10 bases between them. CDR3 length: 15 amino acids. The CDR3 nucleotides are TGCGCCAGCAGCTTGGGGGGACTGGGGAACACTGAAGCTTTCTTT. Protein product: CASSLGGLGNTEAFF.

This clonotype was detected only a few times. The chain joins TRBV5-6 to TRBJ2-4, with D unresolved. This CDR3 region has 15 residues. Germline assignment: CDR1 SGHDT and CDR2 YYEEEE. V lost 1 base and J 0 bases, leaving 8 bases between the germline ends. Written as DNA, the CDR3 is TGTGCCAGCAGCTTGATGAGGTCAGCCAAAAACATTCAGTACTTC. It yields the protein CASSLMRSAKNIQYF.

The chain employs TRBV6-5 and TRBJ1-2; D is uncertain. The CDR3 sequence is 14 residues long. Trimming removed 2 bases at V and 5 bases at J, with 12 bases between. Germline-derived CDR1 and CDR2 are MNHEY and SVGAGI. CDR3 sequence: CASSYEGKWYGYTF. In DNA, the CDR3 is TGTGCCAGCAGTTACGAGGGAAAATGGTATGGCTACACCTTC.

This rearrangement joins TRBV6-1 to TRBJ2-1; D is perhaps TRBD2 (6 bases). Gene TRBJ2-7 matches the end of the DNA better, so the J call may be wrong. CDR3 length: 16 residues. The germline CDR1 and CDR2 sequences are MNHNS and SASEGT. The CDR3 reads CASSEAAGSSYNEQYF. In DNA, the CDR3 is TGTGCCAGCAGTGAAGCGGCGGGAAGCTCCTACAATGAGCAGTACTTC.

This clonotype showed up just a few times. This sequence joins TRBV20-1 and TRBJ2-3, with D hard to call. Germline assignment: CDR1 DFQATT and CDR2 SNEGSKA (reference sequence). There are 12 residues in the CDR3. V lost 6 bases to trimming and J lost 2 bases, with 9 bases between them. The CDR3 DNA is TGCAGTGCCACAACATTCACAGATACGCAGTATTTT. This sequence encodes CSATTFTDTQYF.

The rearrangement uses TRBV7-2 and TRBJ2-1; D call uncertain. This CDR3 region has 14 residues. V was pared by 3 bases and J by 6 bases, with 12 bases between. The V gene's germline CDR1 is SGHTA and CDR2 FQGNSA. CDR3 nucleotides: TGTGCCAGCAGCTTTTACAGCTCCGGCAATGAGCAGTTCTTC. Translating it yields CASSFYSSGNEQFF.

This clonotype was observed a handful of times. The DNA of the CDR3 is TGTGCCAGCAGCTTTATCGGAGGGCCCTCGGCAGATACGCAGTATTTT. Amino acid sequence: CASSFIGGPSADTQYF. The chain uses TRBV11-2 and TRBJ2-3; maybe TRBD2 (6 bases). Germline CDR1 reads SGHAT; CDR2 reads FQNNGV. V was clipped by 3 bases and J by 4 bases, with 17 bases between them. The CDR3 sequence is 16 residues long. The whole variable domain, filled in from reference TRBV11-2 and TRBJ2-3, reads EAGVAQSPRYKIIEKRQSVAFWCNPISGHATLYWYQQILGQGPKLLIQFQNNGVVDDSQLPKDRFSAERLKGVDSTLKIQPAKLEDSAVYLCASSFIGGPSADTQYFGPGTRLTVL.

The sample holds a few counts of this clonotype. The chain recombines TRBV29-1 with TRBJ2-1; 12 bases line up with TRBD2. The trim removed 5 bases at V and 15 bases at J, leaving 14 bases unmatched. CDR1 is SQVTM and CDR2 is ANQGSEA in the germline V gene. The CDR3 sequence is 14 residues long. The CDR3 DNA reads as TGCAGCGTTATTCAGGGGGCTAGCGGGAGGGTACGGTTCTTC. Protein product: CSVIQGASGRVRFF.

This chain connects TRBV18 to TRBJ1-5; 9 bases agree with TRBD1. Trimming removed 5 bases from V and 4 bases from J; junction bases left unmatched: 9. Germline CDR1 KGHSH, CDR2 LQKENI. The CDR3 consists of 16 residues. CDR3 in amino acids: CASSFAGTGPNQPQHF. CDR3 DNA sequence: TGTGCCAGCTCATTTGCAGGGACAGGGCCTAATCAGCCCCAGCATTTT.

The CDR3 DNA sequence: TGTGCCAGCAGCTTAGCTTTACAGTACTACGAGCAGTACTTC. It yields the protein CASSLALQYYEQYF. This sequence joins TRBV7-9 and TRBJ2-5; D is unresolved. The DNA end is more similar to TRBJ2-7, so the J call may be wrong. The CDR3 contains 14 residues. CDR1 SEHNR and CDR2 FQNEAQ come from the germline V gene (reference sequence).

Here the CDR3 reads CASSQDRPHEQFF. The CDR3 DNA reads TGTGCCAGCAGCCAAGATCGGCCCCATGAGCAGTTCTTC. The chain uses TRBV4-2 and TRBJ2-1; D ambiguous. Germline-derived CDR1 and CDR2 are LGHNA and YNFKEQ. The CDR3 runs to 13 residues. V lost 0 bases and J lost 8, with 8 bases in between.